This T cell receptor (beta chain) is from a study of blood T cell repertoires in COVID-19. Background on the study: Acute and convalescent COVID-19 specimens originated in the United States, Italy and Spain. PBMCs, B-cell-depleted T cells, or T cells provided the cDNA or gDNA that made up the material.

This CDR3 contains 16 residues. The trim removed 4 bases at V and 9 bases at J, leaving 11 bases unmatched. Germline assignment: CDR1 SEHNR and CDR2 FQNEAQ (reference sequence). Under the authors' procedure: Amplifying reference gene primers gave estimates of nucleated cell counts. The repertoire was sequenced with immunoSEQ multiplex PCR; TCRdb's copy has only in-frame clones and lacks some. Clone size and V and J calls were adopted from that table, with D and trimming inferred from the DNA. The data hold approximately 110,000 clones, with about 93% observed a single time. In Seattle, patients joined the study during active infection and were tracked longitudinally.

The sequenced sample was peripheral blood. This TCR came from a man aged 50 to 59 with COVID-19, enrolled during active disease. The genes are TRBV7-9 and TRBJ2-1; 11 nucleotides agree with TRBD2. As DNA, the CDR3 is TGTGCCAGCAGCTCCCCCGGGACTAGCGGAGGGGTTGAGCAGTTCTTC. Its translation is CASSSPGTSGGVEQFF.